This T cell receptor (beta chain) was recorded in a study of identical twins. After removal of 4 bases from V and 5 bases from J, the junction contained 15 bases not matched to a gene. Looked up from germline, CDR1 is DFQATT and CDR2 is SNEGSKA (reference sequence). The CDR3 runs to 17 residues. A template switching step contributed a universal primer site, while unique molecular identifiers were present in the cDNA. TCRdb recomputed calls from the 5' RACE reads with MiXCR, one row per CDR3 protein. The data contain 700,000 or so distinct CDR3 sequences, about 20% of them seen just once; the ten biggest clones take up around 4.5%. Another study also made use of these data, one on T cells expressing NK-cell markers. That paper states: Seven donors tested HCMV-seropositive and one tested seronegative among the eight sequenced. Dominant NKG2C+ clonotypes accounted for about 1.0-8% of CD8+ T cells in more than five donors. HCMV specificity of expanded NKG2C+ T cell clones remained unclear.

The chain carries TRBV20-1 and TRBJ2-3; 10 bases are a match to TRBD2. The receptor comes from a woman aged 18-35 years in good health. The source material was PBMCs. DNA for the CDR3: TGCAGTGCTATCTCCTCCTCTATAGCGGGAGGTATAGATACGCAGTATTTT. It translates to CSAISSSIAGGIDTQYF.